One T cell receptor (beta chain) is described in this entry. Together with a sample-barcoded 5' primer, a J-beta primer mix was included in a second PCR lasting roughly 6 to 12 cycles. TCRdb reprocessed the 5' RACE reads via MiXCR and lists one record per CDR3 protein. The sample yields 900,000 to 950,000 distinct CDR3 sequences, about 27% seen once. The data were obtained in a study of blood T cells in healthy people across ages. V lost 0 bases to trimming and J lost 4 bases, with 12 bases between them. Germline CDR1 MGHRA, CDR2 YSYEKL. The CDR3 length is 15 residues. This sample was shared with a second study, whose subject was T cells of mothers and their children. That paper adds: Healthy Caucasian mothers, three in number, and their six children were the donors.

This sequence joins TRBV4-1 and TRBJ2-5, with D perhaps assigned TRBD1 or TRBD2 (5 bases each). The specimen sequenced was blood. This receptor was identified in a woman aged 40-49 years in good health. CDR3 in DNA: TGCGCCAGCAGCCAAGATCGGAACGGGGCAGAGACCCAGTACTTC. As protein: CASSQDRNGAETQYF.